The clone carrying this T cell receptor beta chain was seen once. The sample originates from a study of control samples from healthy donors and cancer patients. Generated by immunoSEQ multiplex PCR, the TCRdb table keeps only in-frame clones and is missing some. The sample has around 200,000 clones, just under 95% seen once. This CDR3 spans 14 amino acids. V lost 8 bases and J lost 2, with 16 bases in between. Germline CDR1 is MNHEY and CDR2 is SVGAGI. Sequenced: blood. The receptor comes from a man younger than 35 in good health. The rearrangement uses TRBV6-5 and TRBJ2-7, with a possible D match to TRBD1 (6 bases). This chain's CDR3 is CASVSTGHPYEQYF. The CDR3 coding sequence is TGTGCCAGCGTATCAACGGGACACCCCTACGAGCAGTACTTC.